This T cell receptor beta chain was observed in a study of tumor-infiltrating lymphocytes in primary liver carcinoma. This clonotype was seen only once. CDR1 and CDR2 (germline): SGHAT, FQNNGV. The CDR3 length is 15 residues. Deletions cut 6 bases from V and 4 bases from J, with 18 bases between. They got blood RNA out of unsorted whole blood and also pulled out germline DNA. The template, roughly 0.45 ug total RNA, yielded TCR beta cDNA made with a constant-region primer. What produced the TCR beta libraries was three nested multiplex PCR rounds using slightly modified ARM-PCR. PCR rounds one and two used TRBV1-TRBV30 forward primers with a C-beta reverse primer for 10 cycles each. In TCRdb, the multiplex PCR reads were re-called with MiXCR into one record per CDR3 protein. The repertoire includes a few hundred thousand distinct CDR3 sequences, 45% to 70% of them detected once, and about a sixth sits in the top ten.

This TCR derives from a young woman with primary liver carcinoma and hepatitis B virus infection. The chain employs TRBV11-2 and TRBJ1-1; perhaps TRBD1 as D (5 bases). Sequenced sample: peripheral blood. The CDR3 DNA sequence: TGTGCCAGCAGTTCATGGGGGGGAGTTGCCACTGAAGCTTTCTTT. Its protein product is CASSSWGGVATEAFF.